The T cell receptor (beta chain) under discussion was sequenced for a study of cytomegalovirus exposure and HLA in healthy donors. This clone was detected only a few times. The donors were part of the validation cohort, which consisted of more than 90 subjects and was separate from the first cohort of under 750 subjects. The method was immunoSEQ multiplex PCR; TCRdb's version includes in-frame clones alone and lacks a portion of them. The sample lists about 110,000 clones, about 85% seen once, with 3% in the top ten. The germline V gene encodes CDR1 MNHEY and CDR2 SVGAGI. There are 15 residues in the CDR3. The ends were cut back, 2 bases at V and 5 bases at J, with 15 bases in the middle.

Source material: PBMCs. The chain uses TRBV6-5 and TRBJ1-1; unclear D gene. The receptor was derived from a woman in her late teens or twenties in good health and CMV-seronegative. The CDR3 DNA reads TGTGCCAGCAGTTACCTCACCCCCGGAGGGACTGAAGCTTTCTTT. Translation: CASSYLTPGGTEAFF.